The clone carrying this T cell receptor (beta chain) turned up a few times. Every isolated RNA sample was fully reverse transcribed, so sequencing captured expressed TCRB transcripts. Some clones are missing from TCRdb's copy, which holds only in-frame ones; the method was immunoSEQ multiplex PCR. The sample shows 350,000 to 400,000 clones, over 12% of them seen only once. The data were taken from a study of beta chain features in type 1 diabetes. About the research overall: Patients were similar to healthy donors in age and gender (as well as in cell yields).

Only one heparinised blood draw was taken per donor, and its volume averaged about 116 mL. CD45RO/CCR7/CD25/CD127/CD95/CD27 sorting isolated CD4+ naive, central memory, regulatory and stem cell-like memory cells. The TCR sequence derives from a woman aged 18-29 years in good health. Sequencing was done on a sample of naive CD4+ T cells from blood.

The DNA for the CDR3 is TGCGCCAGCAGCCCCGGACAGGCTGGGGCCAACGTCCTGACTTTC. Amino acid sequence: CASSPGQAGANVLTF. The rearrangement uses TRBV5-1 and TRBJ2-6, with 7 bases lining up with TRBD1. Germline lookup yields CDR1 SGHRS and CDR2 YFSETQ. The CDR3 totals 15 residues. The ends lost 4 bases at V and 2 bases at J; junction bases unmatched: 3.